This T cell receptor (beta chain) was sequenced during a study of shared clonotypes between healthy human individuals. Broader study findings: The diversity represented, both genetic and in exposure history, was limited by few donors. About 5% of naive CD4 clonotypes were shared across several donors. Naive subsets generally had larger estimated richness than memory subsets.

Regarding this clone: Antigen: not known.

V lost 3 bases to trimming and J lost 2 bases; unmatched junction nucleotides: 10. Germline CDR1 LNHDA, CDR2 SQIVND (reference sequence). The CDR3 runs to 19 residues. The table came from immunoSEQ multiplex PCR; TCRdb's copy has only in-frame clones and leaves some out. The sample carries about 1 million clones, around 74% recorded once. The rearrangement joins TRBV19 to TRBJ2-3, with 14 positions matching TRBD2. What was sequenced was memory CD4+ T cells sorted from blood. Subset defined: CD45RA-negative fraction. This TCR was recovered from a man between 18 and 29 years old in good health. CDR3 bases: TGTGCCAGTAGTATGAGGGGACTAGCGGGGGCCATATACACAGATACGCAGTATTTT. It is translated as CASSMRGLAGAIYTDTQYF.